This TCR beta chain was recorded in a study of cytomegalovirus exposure and HLA in healthy donors. The CDR3 extends over 17 amino acids. Per the germline V gene, CDR1 is SEHNR and CDR2 is FQNEAQ (reference sequence). The ends lost 0 bases at V and 7 bases at J; junction bases unmatched: 9. Notes on the study in general: Researchers reported that a few CMV-associated chains were confirmed in vitro as CMV antigen-specific. Published work reported that the classifier diagnosed cytomegalovirus status with high specificity and sensitivity. Subsequent analysis found a tendency for first-cohort TCR clusters to co-occur within the 120 or so validation repertoires. Rarity characterized most TCR sequences, yet some public TCRs appeared in many donors.

Remarks on this clone: Its cognate antigen is unknown.

Clones were read by immunoSEQ multiplex PCR, and TCRdb kept only the in-frame ones, dropping some. The sample contains about 220,000 clones, approximately 83% of which appear only once. This TCR derives from a woman aged 25-40 years in good health and CMV-seropositive. The sample taken for sequencing was PBMCs. This chain connects TRBV7-9 to TRBJ1-5; 10 bases fit TRBD1. CDR3 protein: CASSLALGQGTGQPQHF. In nucleotides, the CDR3 is TGTGCCAGCAGCTTAGCGCTGGGACAGGGGACCGGCCAGCCCCAGCATTTT.